The source of this T cell receptor (beta chain) is a study of Ad26.COV2.S vaccination and SARS-CoV-2 variants. For the study at large: In the COV1001 trial, the donor was in the Ad26.COV2.S arm. The authors gave Ad26.COV2.S intramuscularly, either once or twice 56 days apart.

This clone has just one count. Germline loops: CDR1 SGHRS, CDR2 YFSETQ. The CDR3 extends over 14 amino acids. Trimming stripped 7 bases from V and 4 bases from J, with 17 bases between. Repertoires were generated with immunoSEQ multiplex PCR, while TCRdb's copy carries only in-frame clones and drops some. The sample shows approximately 400,000 clones, roughly 81% of them seen only once. Treatment here: around 19 received Ad26.COV2.S at low or high dose, single or two shots; roughly five received placebo; per-sample allocation not given. Each sample was drawn 63 days after the first injection (of vaccine or placebo).

This specimen consisted of peripheral blood, obtained in a trial of Ad26.COV2.S vaccine versus placebo. J is TRBJ1-2 and V is TRBV5-1; D not resolved. This receptor was taken from a person aged 18-65 years who received the Ad26.COV2.S COVID-19 vaccine or a placebo. The CDR3 reads CASVVTAGAYGYTF. The CDR3 DNA follows: TGCGCCAGCGTGGTAACCGCGGGCGCCTATGGCTACACCTTC.